The 21 T cell receptor beta chains reported below all come from one sample, sequenced in a study of T-cell reconstitution after alpha-beta-depleted transplantation in children. Unique molecular identifiers were used to barcode this TCRbeta library. Using its own MiXCR run on the PCR reads, TCRdb lists one record per CDR3 protein. The data show hundreds of thousands of distinct CDR3 sequences, 13% seen once. Here the sequenced sample was PBMCs, mostly from graft donor cells, taken 360 days after TCRalphabeta/CD19-depleted stem cell transplant. The origin of the receptors is a male patient aged 10 to 17 who had a stem cell transplant for acute myeloid leukemia, so the T cells may come from the graft donor.

This clonotype showed up just a few times. The genes are TRBV5-1 and TRBJ2-4; 10 nucleotides line up with TRBD1. Germline assignment: CDR1 SGHRS and CDR2 YFSETQ. V shed 3 bases and J 8 bases; nucleotides not matched to a gene: 8. The CDR3 consists of 15 residues. The CDR3 loop is CASSSRDRGQDIQYF. The DNA for the CDR3 is TGCGCCAGCAGCTCCCGCGACAGGGGGCAGGACATTCAGTACTTC.

In this sample, this clonotype turned up a few times. The V call is TRBV2, the J call TRBJ1-1; TRBD1 might be the D (6 bases). The CDR3 runs to 12 residues. Trimming stripped 6 bases from V and 7 bases from J, with 12 bases between. Germline-derived CDR1 and CDR2 are SNHLY and FYNNEI. CDR3 in amino acids: CASSGGSHEAFF. The CDR3 DNA reads as TGTGCCAGCAGCGGGGGCTCTCATGAAGCTTTCTTT.

This clonotype was counted only a few times. CDR3 loop: CASSPGQGGSTDTQYF. CDR3 nucleotide sequence: TGTGCCAGCAGCCCGGGACAGGGTGGGAGCACAGATACGCAGTATTTT. The gene calls are TRBV7-8 and TRBJ2-3; 9 nucleotides agree with TRBD1. Trimming cost V 5 bases and J 0 bases; bases outside gene matches: 6. The CDR3 runs 16 residues. Germline V gene sequence: CDR1 SGHVS, CDR2 FQNEAQ.

This clonotype was found a few times. This chain joins TRBV7-3 and TRBJ2-5; 7 nucleotides align to TRBD1. In germline, CDR1 is SGHTA, CDR2 FQGTGA. CDR3 length equals 15 residues. With V trimmed by 5 bases and J by 4 bases, 10 bases remained unmatched. CDR3 loop: CASSAGTALGETQYF. CDR3 DNA: TGTGCCAGCAGCGCAGGGACAGCTTTAGGAGAGACCCAGTACTTC. The entire variable domain, with the rest obtained from reference TRBV7-3 and TRBJ2-5, is as follows: GAGVSQTPSNKVTEKGKYVELRCDPISGHTALYWYRQSLGQGPEFLIYFQGTGAADDSGLPNDRFFAVRPEGSVSTLKIQRTERGDSAVYLCASSAGTALGETQYFGPGTRLLVL.

V is TRBV12-3 or TRBV12-4 and J is TRBJ2-7; 8 positions agree with TRBD1. V was clipped by 0 bases and J by 5 bases; unmatched bases: 9. The CDR3 contains 16 residues. The CDR3 DNA sequence: TGTGCCAGCAGTTTAGCTTCCTGGACAGGGTCCCACGAGCAGTACTTC. It specifies CASSLASWTGSHEQYF.

The rearrangement joins TRBV4-3 to TRBJ2-1, with TRBD1 identical over 9 bases. In germline, CDR1 is LGHNA, CDR2 YSLEER. This CDR3 comprises 18 residues. The V gene end was trimmed by 0 bases and the J gene end by 4 bases; junction bases not matched to a gene: 10. The CDR3 nucleotides are TGCGCCAGCAGCCAAGACCCCGGGACAGGGTTTTTGTACAATGAGCAGTTCTTC. Protein product: CASSQDPGTGFLYNEQFF.

This clonotype was seen only a few times. The V gene is TRBV7-6, the J gene TRBJ1-2; perhaps TRBD1 as D (5 bases). CDR1 is SGHVS and CDR2 is FNYEAQ in the germline V gene. V lost 5 bases to trimming and J lost 4 bases, with 11 bases between them. The CDR3 is 13 residues long. The CDR3 is CASSLTDSYGYTF. CDR3 in DNA: TGTGCCAGCAGCCTGACAGACTCCTATGGCTACACCTTC. Drawing the rest from reference TRBV7-6 and TRBJ1-2, the complete variable domain is GAGVSQSPRYKVTKRGQDVALRCDPISGHVSLYWYRQALGQGPEFLTYFNYEAQQDKSGLPNDRFSAERPEGSISTLTIQRTEQRDSAMYRCASSLTDSYGYTFGSGTRLTVV.

V and J are TRBV30 and TRBJ2-1; 10 bases are shared with TRBD1. Germline loops: CDR1 GTSNPN, CDR2 SVGIG (reference sequence). V was pared by 0 bases and J by 9 bases, with 14 bases of the junction left unmatched. The CDR3 runs 17 residues. CDR3 in amino acids: CAWSVFRWGQGLFEQFF. The CDR3 DNA reads TGTGCCTGGAGTGTATTCCGGTGGGGACAGGGGTTATTTGAGCAGTTCTTC.

Only a few counts were recorded for this clonotype. The chain carries TRBV6-2 or TRBV6-3 and TRBJ2-2, with D possibly being TRBD2 (6 bases). This CDR3 is 15 amino acids long. V lost 5 bases and J 8 bases, leaving 18 bases between the germline ends. Germline V gene lookup returns CDR1 MNHEY and CDR2 SVGEGT. This CDR3 reads CASSTTTRAGGELFF. CDR3 nucleotide sequence: TGTGCCAGCAGTACCACGACTAGAGCGGGTGGGGAGCTGTTTTTT.

This clonotype showed up many times. The chain joins TRBV20-1 to TRBJ2-3, with D perhaps TRBD1 (7 bases). Per germline, CDR1 DFQATT and CDR2 SNEGSKA (reference sequence). The ends were cut back, 0 bases at V and 3 bases at J, with 10 bases in the middle. The CDR3 is made up of 14 amino acids. CDR3: CSARDRGRTDTQYF. DNA for the CDR3: TGCAGTGCTAGAGACAGGGGGAGGACAGATACGCAGTATTTT.

This clonotype was recorded a few times. The chain employs TRBV29-1 and TRBJ2-7, with D maybe TRBD1 (6 bases). Germline CDR1 SQVTM, CDR2 ANQGSEA. This CDR3 has 12 residues. Trimming removed 2 bases from V and 5 bases from J, with 10 bases in between. CDR3 DNA: TGCAGCGTTGAAAAAGGACAGAACGAGCAGTACTTC. Translated, it gives CSVEKGQNEQYF.

V and J are TRBV4-3 and TRBJ1-5, with 7 nucleotides matching TRBD1. CDR3 length: 14 amino acids. Per germline, CDR1 LGHNA and CDR2 YSLEER. V was clipped by 4 bases and J by 6 bases; unmatched bases: 6. The CDR3 DNA reads TGCGCCAGCAGCCCGGACCAGGGGGGTCAGCCCCAGCATTTT. This codes for CASSPDQGGQPQHF.

The chain employs TRBV5-1 and TRBJ2-7; TRBD1 matches 12 bases. The CDR3 runs 15 residues. Germline loops: CDR1 SGHRS, CDR2 YFSETQ. J lost 7 bases, V lost 2 bases, and 7 bases had no gene match. CDR3 sequence (DNA): TGCGCCAGCAGCTTACAGGGACAGGGGGCATGGGAGCAGTACTTC. This gives the protein CASSLQGQGAWEQYF.

This clonotype has a count of ten or more. This chain joins TRBV7-2 and TRBJ2-3; no definite D call. From germline, CDR1 is SGHTA and CDR2 FQGNSA. The CDR3 covers 17 residues. Trimming removed 4 bases from V and 0 bases from J, with 17 bases in between. CDR3 in DNA: TGTGCCAGCAGCTCCCCCCCAGAGGCCTTTAGCACAGATACGCAGTATTTT. Amino acids: CASSSPPEAFSTDTQYF.

The chain joins TRBV20-1 to TRBJ1-3; D is unclear. This CDR3 comprises 15 residues. CDR1 and CDR2 from the germline V gene are DFQATT and SNEGSKA (reference sequence). V lost 2 bases and J 0 bases, leaving 11 bases between the germline ends. The CDR3: CSARTDRYSGNTIYF. CDR3 in DNA: TGCAGTGCTAGAACGGACCGTTACTCTGGAAACACCATATATTTT.

This clonotype turned up a few times. The V gene is TRBV18, the J gene TRBJ2-7; tentative D call: TRBD2 (6 bases). Germline V CDR1 and CDR2: KGHSH, LQKENI. This CDR3 comprises 17 residues. V lost 1 base and J lost 3, with 19 bases in between. CDR3 loop: CASSPLGGGGAVYEQYF. DNA of the CDR3: TGTGCCAGCTCACCACTGGGAGGAGGCGGAGCCGTCTACGAGCAGTACTTC.

This clonotype was picked up a small number of times. The chain links TRBV14 to TRBJ2-7; no firm D call. The CDR3 loop spans 12 amino acids. Trimming took 4 bases from V and 7 from J, leaving 11 bases between them. The V gene's germline CDR1 is SGHDN and CDR2 FVKESK. In DNA form, the CDR3 reads TGTGCCAGCAGCCCCACTTTCTGGGAGCAGTACTTC. Its translation is CASSPTFWEQYF.

This clonotype came up many times. This chain links TRBV15 with TRBJ2-7, with D perhaps matching TRBD2 (5 bases). Per the germline V gene, CDR1 is LNHNV and CDR2 is YYDKDF (reference sequence). Trimming took off 0 bases at V and 6 bases at J, with 15 bases between the two ends. CDR3 length: 15 amino acids. The CDR3 bases are TGTGCCACCAGCAGAGAGAGGGCGGGTTGGTCCGAGCAGTACTTC. It codes for CATSRERAGWSEQYF.

The chain recombines TRBV6-2 or TRBV6-3 with TRBJ2-5; D may be TRBD2 (6 bases). The CDR3 is 16 residues long. V gave up 8 bases and J gave up 5 bases, with 24 bases separating them. Germline-derived CDR1 and CDR2 are MNHEY and SVGEGT. This CDR3 reads CASCPLRGTAEETQYF. The CDR3 DNA sequence: TGTGCCAGCTGCCCGTTGCGGGGAACAGCGGAGGAGACCCAGTACTTC.

In this sample, this clonotype turned up a few times. V and J are TRBV20-1 and TRBJ2-3, with TRBD2 matching 12 bases. V was pared by 0 bases and J by 6 bases, with 1 base of the junction left unmatched. Germline values: CDR1 DFQATT, CDR2 SNEGSKA (reference sequence). CDR3 size: 14 residues. The CDR3 DNA sequence: TGCAGTGCTAGAGAAACTAGCGGGAGGGATACGCAGTATTTT. Protein sequence: CSARETSGRDTQYF.

This clonotype came up a few times. The chain uses TRBV20-1 and TRBJ2-5; no clear D gene. Germline CDR1 is DFQATT and CDR2 is SNEGSKA (reference sequence). The CDR3 runs to 11 residues. Trimming shortened V by 3 bases and J by 2 bases, and 4 bases separated the two germline ends. Here the CDR3 DNA reads TGCAGTGCTAGTGAACAAGAGACCCAGTACTTC. Translation gives CSASEQETQYF.